This T cell receptor beta chain was obtained from a study of CD8+ T cells in alopecia areata. Study results and limitations: Clonality in lesional scalp, especially alopecia totalis/universalis, exceeded that of normal scalp. Normal skin contains resident alphabeta T cells, and these are also sequenced in scalp samples.

As for this clone: Antigen unknown.

Extracted RNA was reverse transcribed into cDNA, the sequencing template. The method was immunoSEQ multiplex PCR; TCRdb's version includes in-frame clones alone and lacks a portion of them. The repertoire holds more than 110,000 clones, with roughly three fifths as singletons. Per germline, CDR1 SNHLY and CDR2 FYNNEI. This CDR3 contains 12 residues. V trimming: 5 bases; J trimming: 4 bases; junction bases outside the gene matches: 1. The sequence derives from a human donor with alopecia areata. This sequence joins TRBV2 and TRBJ2-5, with 7 positions matching TRBD1. The sample here was CD4+ T cells sorted from blood, taken at week 0. This CDR3 reads CASSRGLETQYF. In nucleotides, the CDR3 is TGTGCCAGCAGTAGGGGGCTAGAGACCCAGTACTTC.